Sequencing of this TCR beta chain was carried out in a study of shared clonotypes between healthy human individuals. How the authors handled the data: Sequence data from immunoSEQ were junction-only and lacked quality scores; consequently, filtering differed. The assay was immunoSEQ multiplex PCR, and TCRdb's table has in-frame clones only and misses some. Clonal size and the V and J genes are those of that table, whereas D and trimming came from the DNA. The sample records millions of clones, 90% to 95% being singletons. In regard to this clone: As yet, its antigen is unknown.

The V gene end was trimmed by 4 bases and the J gene end by 3 bases; junction bases not matched to a gene: 5. CDR3 length equals 16 residues. From germline, CDR1 is MGHDK and CDR2 SYGVNS. Study-wide results and limits: Clonotype sharing among donors was expected to depend on sequencing depth.

Donors, without exception, were Caucasian adults residing in Nashville, Tennessee. A CD45RA+ naive subset and a CD45RA-negative memory subset were split from CD4+ cells. The receptor's source is a man younger than 35 in good health. The rearrangement links TRBV25-1 to TRBJ2-3; TRBD2 matches 12 bases. Source material: naive CD4+ T cells sorted from blood. This sample's subset: CD45RA+ positively selected. CDR3 DNA: TGTGCCAGCAGTGGTCACACTAGCGGGGGGACAGATACGCAGTATTTT. Encoded protein: CASSGHTSGGTDTQYF.